This TCR beta chain was obtained from a study of shared clonotypes between healthy human individuals (dated by TCRdb to the early 2020s). Regarding the research as a whole: The cohort included a few men and a couple of women between 18 and 49 years of age. Per donor, three plates each were used for CD4 naive and CD4 memory, two for CD8 naive, and one for CD8 memory. Blood TCR repertoires of about five healthy adults were deeply sequenced to estimate repertoire size and the extent of clonotype sharing between individuals. Different laboratories and diverse techniques were used to prepare libraries and sequence TCR repertoires, to increase sequencing depth and limit assay-specific biases. Leukapheresis yielded between about 0.9 and 9.5 billion PBMCs per donor. The research as a whole found: Sampling was restricted to blood, and TCR repertoires in tissues likely differ from the TCR repertoires found in blood. The genetic and exposure-history diversity represented was limited by the small number of donors. Larger estimated clonotype richness was generally found for naive subsets than for memory subsets. Even with the large sequencing depth, rarefaction of the sorted-subset datasets indicated that sequencing was incomplete. Compared with non-shared clonotypes, clonotypes shared by all four sorted-subset donors had higher generation probabilities. Pairwise subsampling led to the expectation that sequencing depth would affect the degree of clonotype sharing among donors. When several donors were compared, the shared fraction of clonotypes was 5% to 6.5% for naive CD4, around 4% for naive CD8, 2.3% for memory CD4, and 0.3% to 0.5% for memory CD8.

Using the deep immunoSEQ assay, multiplex PCR amplified TCR CDR3 regions from genomic DNA. Extracted genomic DNA from each cell subset was spread evenly across all wells of several immunoSEQ 96-well plates, with each plate serving as a replicate. For sorted subsets, approximately 200 ng of genomic DNA, equivalent to some 30,000 T cell genomes, went into each replicate PCR. Purified libraries were quantified with a Qubit 3.0 fluorometer, sized on a Bioanalyzer 2100, and re-quantified with the KAPA Library Quantification kit. Every immunoSEQ 96-well plate was sequenced on a dedicated single-read 150-cycle Illumina NextSeq 550 flow cell. Concerning the study's data processing: The immunoSEQ output contained only junctional sequences without quality scores, so filtering could not match that applied to full-length reads. Sequences were annotated with PyIR, a Python wrapper for IgBLAST v1.9, using IMGT germline references to assign V/J genes and CDR3. Reads were removed for weak V/J assignments (E-value above 1e-6), missing CDR3, stop codons, out-of-frame junctions, or ambiguous translated residues. V3J clonotypes were defined by identical inferred V gene, J gene, and CDR3 amino acid sequence. The percentage overlap between two repertoires was calculated by dividing the number of shared unique clonotypes by the size of the smaller repertoire. Richness of each repertoire was evaluated using RTK rarefaction, the Chao1 estimator, and Recon v2.1 estimates of unobserved clonotypes. Generation probabilities were computed with OLGA for all TCRbeta clonotypes obtained by the gDNA method from four donors. Sourced from immuneACCESS, this table was stored by TCRdb with only in-frame sequences that have V and J called. A share of the clones is absent; for the studies checked, an unresolved V gene accounts for under half, and the remainder has no known explanation. That table gives V, J and clone size, and the DNA gave D and trimming. The sample yields approximately 350,000 clones; roughly 70% were counted once. Around 10% of the sample goes to the ten largest clones.

The donors were healthy, HIV-negative adults with no recently reported acute infections or vaccinations. Only Caucasian adults living in Nashville, Tennessee, USA were represented among the donors. CD4+ T cells were enriched through magnetic negative selection, after which naive cells were positively selected on CD45RA and the remaining negative fraction served as the memory subset. After blood collection by leukapheresis, PBMCs were isolated using Ficoll-Histopaque density gradient centrifugation and then cryopreserved in the vapor phase of liquid nitrogen. Analytical flow cytometry was used to check the purity and quantity of every magnetically sorted T cell population. From each sorted fraction, genomic DNA was isolated and quantified by UV absorbance on a Nanodrop 2000c. Notes on this clone: The target of this receptor is not known. No much larger clone is present one base from it, and per-base qualities are unavailable.

From a lookup of the germline V gene, CDR1 and CDR2 are MDHEN and SYDVKM. V was cut back by 6 bases and J by 2 bases, leaving a gap of 10 bases between them. Counted from cysteine to phenylalanine, this CDR3 has 14 amino acids. Only the CDR3 DNA stays, 42 bases, in frame from base 1. This clonotype was obtained from a man aged 25 to 40 in good health. The V and J genes are TRBV28 and TRBJ2-2; the D gene is perhaps TRBD1, from 5 matching bases. Sequenced: memory CD4+ T cells sorted from blood. This sample's cell subset or site label indicates: CD45RA-negative fraction. The CDR3 protein: CASSLRGNTGELFF. Read as DNA, the sequence is TGTGCCAGCAGCCTTAGGGGTAACACCGGGGAGCTGTTTTTT.